The 26 T cell receptor beta chains below were found in one sample sequenced in a study of PD-1 blockade in classical Hodgkin lymphoma. Relapse after autologous stem cell transplantation occurred in every patient, and brentuximab vedotin exposure varied. Some clones are missing from TCRdb's copy, which holds only in-frame ones; the method was immunoSEQ multiplex PCR. The sample shows about 97,000 clones, approximately 80% of them seen only once. This specimen consisted of peripheral blood mononuclear cells (PBMCs), obtained at baseline. These receptor sequences come from a human donor with classical Hodgkin lymphoma.

The chain has TRBV6-1 and TRBJ2-7; 7 bases are a match to TRBD1. Trimming cost V 1 base and J 3 bases; bases outside gene matches: 6. Germline CDR1 reads MNHNS; CDR2 reads SASEGT. This CDR3 is 15 amino acids long. The DNA of the CDR3 is TGTGCCAGCAGTGAAGGGACAGGCGACTACTACGAGCAGTACTTC. Its protein is CASSEGTGDYYEQYF.

CDR3 loop: CASSLEGGDGYTF. DNA for the CDR3: TGTGCCAGCAGCTTAGAGGGAGGGGACGGCTACACCTTC. This sequence joins TRBV7-2 and TRBJ1-2; D may be TRBD1 (5 bases). Germline V gene data show CDR1 as SGHTA and CDR2 as FQGNSA. This CDR3 has 13 amino acids. The ends were cut back, 1 base at V and 8 bases at J, with 11 bases in the middle.

Details on this clone: This CDR3 is also generated by other DNA sequences in the sample. The rearrangement joins TRBV10-3 to TRBJ2-7; D is perhaps TRBD2 (5 bases). This CDR3 region has 14 residues. Germline CDR1 and CDR2: ENHRY and SYGVKD. V dropped 1 base and J dropped 1 base, with 8 bases sitting between them. CDR3 sequence: CAISELGGSYEQYF. The CDR3 DNA follows: TGTGCCATCAGTGAGTTGGGCGGGTCCTACGAGCAGTACTTC.

The count of this clone is one. The chain recombines TRBV6-6 with TRBJ1-5; the D gene is possibly TRBD1 (6 bases). The germline V gene encodes CDR1 MNHNY and CDR2 SVGAGI (reference sequence). The V and J ends lost 6 bases and 4 bases respectively, with 13 bases between them. CDR3 length equals 14 residues. In nucleotides, the CDR3 is TGTGCCAGCAGCCGCACGGACAGAAATCAGCCCCAGCATTTT. This encodes CASSRTDRNQPQHF.

The V call is TRBV6-1, the J call TRBJ2-7; tentatively, D is TRBD1 (5 bases). The length of the CDR3 is 14 residues. Germline V gene data show CDR1 as MNHNS and CDR2 as SASEGT. The V gene lost 1 base and the J gene lost 3 bases, with 10 bases spanning the gap. The CDR3, as DNA: TGTGCCAGCAGTGAAGATGCCAGGGACTACGAGCAGTACTTC. This encodes CASSEDARDYEQYF.

The CDR3 loop is CAWAPGGVETQYF. As DNA, the CDR3 is TGTGCCTGGGCCCCAGGGGGCGTAGAGACCCAGTACTTC. This chain links TRBV30 with TRBJ2-5; 8 bases agree with TRBD1. V gave up 5 bases and J gave up 4 bases; unmatched junction bases: 6. The germline gives CDR1 GTSNPN, CDR2 SVGIG (reference sequence). This CDR3 region has 13 residues.

The chain joins TRBV30 to TRBJ1-2; perhaps TRBD1 as D (5 bases). Trimming pared 3 bases from V and 3 bases from J, leaving 23 bases between. Germline loops: CDR1 GTSNPN, CDR2 SVGIG (reference sequence). This CDR3 is built from 17 residues. The CDR3 reads CAWRGSPRDRRDYGYTF. In DNA form, the CDR3 reads TGTGCCTGGAGAGGGTCCCCCCGGGACCGAAGAGACTATGGCTACACCTTC.

The rearrangement uses TRBV5-1 and TRBJ2-5, with 8 bases aligning to TRBD2. This CDR3 contains 17 residues. J was trimmed by 5 bases and V by 4 bases; bases with no gene match: 16. Germline CDR1 is SGHRS and CDR2 is YFSETQ. The CDR3 DNA follows: TGCGCCAGCAGCCCACAGGAGGCGAGCGGGAGTTTTGAGACCCAGTACTTC. Translation: CASSPQEASGSFETQYF. Based on the CDR3 plus reference TRBV5-1 and TRBJ2-5, the full variable domain is KAGVTQTPRYLIKTRGQQVTLSCSPISGHRSVSWYQQTPGQGLQFLFEYFSETQRNKGNFPGRFSGRQFSNSRSEMNVSTLELGDSALYLCASSPQEASGSFETQYFGPGTRLLVL.

CDR3 sequence reads: CASSVLRDSSPFF. The CDR3 DNA reads as TGTGCCAGCAGCGTCCTCCGGGACTCCAGTCCGTTCTTC. The J gene is TRBJ2-1, the V gene TRBV9; D possibly corresponds to TRBD2 (6 bases). From germline, CDR1 is SGDLS and CDR2 YYNGEE. CDR3 length: 13 amino acids. V dropped 2 bases and J dropped 15 bases, with 18 bases sitting between them. The entire variable domain, with the rest obtained from reference TRBV9 and TRBJ2-1, is as follows: DSGVTQTPKHLITATGQRVTLRCSPRSGDLSVYWYQQSLDQGLQFLIQYYNGEERAKGNILERFSAQQFPDLHSELNLSSLELGDSALYFCASSVLRDSSPFFGPGTRLTVL.

The chain has TRBV5-1 and TRBJ2-1; 7 positions match TRBD2. Germline CDR1 SGHRS, CDR2 YFSETQ. The V segment lost 4 bases and the J segment 9 bases; nucleotides outside the gene matches: 7. This CDR3 has 13 amino acids. In DNA, the CDR3 is TGCGCCAGCAGCCTAAGACTAGCCCGTGAGCAGTTCTTC. This encodes CASSLRLAREQFF.

V is TRBV19 and J is TRBJ2-3; no definite D call. V shed 5 bases and J shed 2 bases, with 11 bases lying between them. The CDR3 length is 14 residues. Germline CDR1 is LNHDA and CDR2 is SQIVND (reference sequence). In DNA, the CDR3 is TGTGCCAGTAGTCCCGGGCTACACACAGATACGCAGTATTTT. It encodes CASSPGLHTDTQYF.

In its sample, this clone was seen a few times. The gene calls are TRBV30 and TRBJ1-6; no clear D gene. The CDR3 is 13 amino acids. Germline V CDR1 and CDR2: GTSNPN, SVGIG (reference sequence). With 1 base removed from V and 8 bases from J, the gap between germline ends came to 9 bases. The CDR3 reads CAWSEQLDSPLHF. The CDR3 DNA is TGTGCCTGGAGTGAACAGTTAGATTCACCCCTCCACTTT.

The chain couples TRBV11-2 to TRBJ2-1; possibly TRBD1 for D (6 bases). The length of the CDR3 is 14 residues. Germline V gene sequence: CDR1 SGHAT, CDR2 FQNNGV. V shed 2 bases and J shed 5 bases, with 10 bases lying between them. CDR3 loop: CASSLPRGHNEQFF. The CDR3 bases are TGTGCCAGCAGCTTACCCAGGGGCCACAATGAGCAGTTCTTC.

V and J are TRBV27 and TRBJ1-5, with a tentative D call TRBD1 (6 bases). The V gene's germline CDR1 is MNHEY and CDR2 SMNVEV (reference sequence). Trimming took 4 bases from V and 2 from J, leaving 9 bases between them. The CDR3 contains 14 residues. As DNA, the CDR3 is TGTGCCAGCAGTTGGGGGCCTGGCAATCAGCCCCAGCATTTT. It codes for CASSWGPGNQPQHF.

The chain is built from TRBV5-1 and TRBJ1-4, with 8 bases matching TRBD1. From germline, CDR1 is SGHRS and CDR2 YFSETQ. The V and J ends lost 4 bases and 8 bases, in that order; junction bases with no gene match: 7. This CDR3 region has 14 residues. The CDR3 sequence is CASSRTGNGEKLFF. CDR3 nucleotides: TGCGCCAGCAGCCGGACAGGGAACGGGGAAAAACTGTTTTTT.

This clone was detected only once. This chain uses TRBV2 with TRBJ1-5; 7 bases line up with TRBD1. V lost 4 bases to trimming and J lost 0 bases; unmatched junction nucleotides: 3. There are 15 residues in the CDR3. Germline CDR1 is SNHLY and CDR2 is FYNNEI. The CDR3 nucleotides read TGTGCCAGCAGTGTCAGGGGGGATAGCAATCAGCCCCAGCATTTT. It encodes CASSVRGDSNQPQHF.

V is TRBV30 and J is TRBJ2-5; 10 bases align to TRBD2. The CDR3 runs 14 residues. Germline CDR1 and CDR2: GTSNPN and SVGIG (reference sequence). J gave up 5 bases and V 0 bases, and 3 bases lay outside the gene matches. CDR3 nucleotide sequence: TGTGCCTGGAGTGTACTAGCGGGAAGGGAGACCCAGTACTTC. This codes for CAWSVLAGRETQYF.

This clone showed up just a few times. The chain recombines TRBV19 with TRBJ2-5; no clear D gene. V lost 5 bases, J lost 2 bases, and 9 bases lay in between. Looked up from germline, CDR1 is LNHDA and CDR2 is SQIVND (reference sequence). This CDR3 is built from 13 residues. The CDR3 region is CASSQGRQETQYF. The CDR3 DNA reads as TGTGCCAGTAGTCAAGGACGGCAAGAGACCCAGTACTTC.

This clone turned up a few times. The genes are TRBV7-7 and TRBJ2-7, with 7 nucleotides matching TRBD1. Trimming cost V 5 bases and J 0 bases; bases outside gene matches: 4. There are 14 residues in the CDR3. CDR1 SSHAT and CDR2 FNYEAQ come from the germline V gene (reference sequence). CDR3 protein: CASSVDRSSYEQYF. CDR3 nucleotides: TGTGCCAGCAGCGTGGACAGGAGCTCCTACGAGCAGTACTTC.

The rearrangement joins TRBV27 to TRBJ2-1; a weak D match, TRBD2 (6 bases). The CDR3 contains 14 residues. From germline, CDR1 is MNHEY and CDR2 SMNVEV (reference sequence). V dropped 6 bases and J dropped 6 bases, with 15 bases sitting between them. The CDR3 reads CASSRLGERNEQFF. The CDR3 DNA reads TGTGCCAGCAGCAGACTAGGAGAGCGCAATGAGCAGTTCTTC.

This rearrangement joins TRBV28 to TRBJ1-2; no definite D call. V lost 2 bases and J 4 bases, leaving 8 bases between the germline ends. The germline V gene encodes CDR1 MDHEN and CDR2 SYDVKM. The CDR3 is 13 amino acids. The CDR3 protein is CASSLGGIYGYTF. Here the CDR3 DNA reads TGTGCCAGCAGTTTAGGTGGGATCTATGGCTACACCTTC.

This chain uses TRBV6-1 with TRBJ2-2; D is tentatively TRBD1 or TRBD2 (5 bases each). This CDR3 is built from 14 residues. V was pared by 6 bases and J by 6 bases, with 14 bases between. CDR1 is MNHNS and CDR2 is SASEGT in the germline V gene. The CDR3, as DNA: TGTGCCAGCAGGGGGGAGTGGATCCCCGGGGAGCTGTTTTTT. Its protein is CASRGEWIPGELFF.

CDR3 sequence (DNA): TGTGCCAGCTCAACAGGGACCTTATATGAAAAACTGTTTTTT. It translates to CASSTGTLYEKLFF. The chain joins TRBV18 to TRBJ1-4; tentative D call: TRBD1 (6 bases). Trimming pared 5 bases from V and 6 bases from J, leaving 13 bases between. Per germline, CDR1 KGHSH and CDR2 LQKENI. CDR3 length equals 14 residues.

The chain has TRBV5-1 and TRBJ2-3; the D gene is possibly TRBD2 (6 bases). V lost 4 bases and J lost 2, with 14 bases in between. Germline assignment: CDR1 SGHRS and CDR2 YFSETQ. This CDR3 is 15 amino acids long. DNA for the CDR3: TGCGCCAGCAGCGGGGGGACTTATCCCACAGATACGCAGTATTTT. Encoded protein: CASSGGTYPTDTQYF.

This chain links TRBV11-2 with TRBJ2-1; D is perhaps TRBD1 (6 bases). Germline loops: CDR1 SGHAT, CDR2 FQNNGV. The V and J ends lost 6 bases and 7 bases respectively, with 10 bases between them. The CDR3 runs 12 residues. CDR3 in amino acids: CASRHQGNEQFF. In DNA, the CDR3 is TGTGCCAGCAGACATCAGGGGAATGAGCAGTTCTTC.

A few counts support this clone. The rearrangement joins TRBV25-1 to TRBJ2-4; D is unresolved. V shed 1 base and J shed 6 bases, with 4 bases lying between them. There are 12 residues in the CDR3. The V gene's germline CDR1 is MGHDK and CDR2 SYGVNS. This CDR3 reads CASSESGNIQYF. CDR3 nucleotide sequence: TGTGCCAGCAGTGAATCGGGAAACATTCAGTACTTC.